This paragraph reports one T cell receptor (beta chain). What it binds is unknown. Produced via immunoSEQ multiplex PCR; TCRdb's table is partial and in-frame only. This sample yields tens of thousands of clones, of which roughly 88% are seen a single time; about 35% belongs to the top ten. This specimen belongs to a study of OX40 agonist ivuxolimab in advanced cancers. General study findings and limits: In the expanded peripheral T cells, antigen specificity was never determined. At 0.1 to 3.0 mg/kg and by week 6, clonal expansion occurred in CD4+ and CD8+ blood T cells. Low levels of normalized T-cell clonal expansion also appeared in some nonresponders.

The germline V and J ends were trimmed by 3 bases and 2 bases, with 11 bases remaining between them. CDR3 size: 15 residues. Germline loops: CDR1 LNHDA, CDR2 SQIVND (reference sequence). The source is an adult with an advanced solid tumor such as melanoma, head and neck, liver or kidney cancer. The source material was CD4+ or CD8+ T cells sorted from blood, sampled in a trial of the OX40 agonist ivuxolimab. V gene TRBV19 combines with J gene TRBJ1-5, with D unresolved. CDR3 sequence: CASSIFWGGNQPQHF. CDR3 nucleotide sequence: TGTGCCAGTAGTATCTTTTGGGGTGGCAATCAGCCCCAGCATTTT.